A single sample gave rise to the 9 T cell receptor beta chains below, sequenced in a study of blood T cells in healthy people across ages. A second about 6 to 12 cycle PCR used barcoded and J-beta primers. TCRdb itself ran the 5' RACE reads through MiXCR, one entry per CDR3 protein. The sample consists of about 800,000 distinct CDR3 sequences, 20% to 30% of them appearing once. These data were also filed under a second study, of T cells of mothers and their children.

Material: blood. These receptors originate from a boy aged 5 to 17 in good health.

This clonotype was seen at least ten times. The V and J genes are TRBV29-1 and TRBJ2-6; 8 nucleotides align to TRBD1. Germline V lookup: CDR1 SQVTM, CDR2 ANQGSEA. V shed 4 bases, J shed 1 base, and the junction held 6 bases outside the gene matches. The CDR3 runs 16 residues. Here the CDR3 reads CSVVGDRLSGANVLTF. DNA for the CDR3: TGCAGCGTTGTCGGGGACAGGTTATCTGGGGCCAACGTCCTGACTTTC.

On this clonotype: One junction end does not reproduce the germline sequence, and a read error may be involved. This rearrangement joins TRBV28 to TRBJ2-5; D is unresolved. The V gene's germline CDR1 is MDHEN and CDR2 SYDVKM. CDR3 length equals 14 residues. CDR3 amino acids: CAISFHATQETQYF. CDR3 nucleotides: TGTGCCATCAGTTTCCATGCGACCCAAGAGACCCAGTACTTC. Drawing the rest from reference TRBV28 and TRBJ2-5, the complete variable domain is DVKVTQSSRYLVKRTGEKVFLECVQDMDHENMFWYRQDPGLGLRLIYFSYDVKMKEKGDIPEGYSVSREKKERFSLILESASTNQTSMYLCAISFHATQETQYFGPGTRLLVL.

The chain is built from TRBV4-3 and TRBJ2-3; 9 bases fit TRBD2. The CDR3 extends over 18 amino acids. Per the germline V gene, CDR1 is LGHNA and CDR2 is YSLEER. The V segment lost 4 bases and the J segment 0 bases; nucleotides outside the gene matches: 11. CDR3 in amino acids: CASSRFGGLASSTDTQYF. In nucleotides, the CDR3 is TGCGCCAGCAGCCGGTTTGGAGGACTAGCGAGCAGCACAGATACGCAGTATTTT.

This clonotype showed up many times. V gene TRBV6-2 or TRBV6-3 combines with J gene TRBJ1-2; TRBD1 matches 7 bases. The CDR3 totals 19 residues. The V gene end was trimmed by 2 bases and the J gene end by 1 base; junction bases not matched to a gene: 16. CDR1 is MNHEY and CDR2 is SVGEGT in the germline V gene. This CDR3 reads CASSYKSDRDSYFNYGYTF. The CDR3 nucleotides read TGTGCCAGCAGTTACAAGTCTGACCGGGACAGCTACTTTAACTATGGCTACACCTTC.

The chain joins TRBV21-1 to TRBJ1-5. TRBV21-1 is a pseudogene. CDR3 length: 16 residues. The CDR3 spells CASSARGNMKYQPQHF. The DNA of the CDR3 is TGTGCCAGCAGCGCACGGGGTAACATGAAATATCAGCCCCAGCATTTT.

This clonotype has a handful of counts. The chain employs TRBV7-3 and TRBJ2-5; D might be TRBD1 or TRBD2, each matching 7 bases. The last part of the DNA fits TRBJ2-1 better; the J call may be wrong. In germline, CDR1 is SGHTA, CDR2 FQGTGA. This CDR3 comprises 15 residues. CDR3: CASSPQGGLYNEQFF. DNA of the CDR3: TGTGCCAGCAGCCCGCAGGGGGGGCTCTACAATGAGCAGTTCTTC.

There are a few counts of this clonotype. The J gene is TRBJ2-5, the V gene TRBV14; TRBD2 might be the D (5 bases). Gene TRBJ2-7 matches the end of the DNA better, so the J call may be wrong. The CDR3 is 14 amino acids. Germline loops: CDR1 SGHDN, CDR2 FVKESK. The CDR3 protein is CASSQAGITYEQYF. CDR3 sequence (DNA): TGTGCCAGCAGCCAAGCGGGGATTACCTACGAGCAGTACTTC.

The chain joins TRBV27 to TRBJ1-1; D not certain. Germline V gene data show CDR1 as MNHEY and CDR2 as SMNVEV (reference sequence). This CDR3 contains 14 residues. Trimming stripped 1 base from V and 3 bases from J, with 9 bases between. For the CDR3, the DNA is TGTGCCAGCAGTTTATTCGGGAGCGACACTGAAGCTTTCTTT. Translated, it gives CASSLFGSDTEAFF.

This sequence joins TRBV29-1 and TRBJ1-1; D not resolved. Germline CDR1 and CDR2: SQVTM and ANQGSEA. V shed 3 bases and J shed 7 bases, with 15 bases lying between them. The CDR3 is made up of 13 amino acids. CDR3 DNA sequence: TGCAGCGTTGAGAGGCCGGATAGAGGTGAAGCTTTCTTT. Translating gives CSVERPDRGEAFF.